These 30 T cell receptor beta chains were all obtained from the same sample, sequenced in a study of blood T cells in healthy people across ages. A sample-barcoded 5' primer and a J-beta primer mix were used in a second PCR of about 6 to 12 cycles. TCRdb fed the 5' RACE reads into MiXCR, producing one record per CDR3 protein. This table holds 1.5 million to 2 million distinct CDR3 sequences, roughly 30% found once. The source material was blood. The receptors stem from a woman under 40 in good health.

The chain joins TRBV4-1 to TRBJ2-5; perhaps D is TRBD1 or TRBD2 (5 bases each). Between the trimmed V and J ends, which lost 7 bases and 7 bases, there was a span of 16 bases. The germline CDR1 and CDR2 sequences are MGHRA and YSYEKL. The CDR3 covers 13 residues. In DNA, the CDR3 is TGCGCCAGCACCAGCACCGGGGCAGGGACCCAGTACTTC. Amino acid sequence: CASTSTGAGTQYF.

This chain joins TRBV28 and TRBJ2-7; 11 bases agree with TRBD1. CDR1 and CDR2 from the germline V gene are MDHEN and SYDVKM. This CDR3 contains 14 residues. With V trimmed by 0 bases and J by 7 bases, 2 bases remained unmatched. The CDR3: CASSLWDRGQEQYF. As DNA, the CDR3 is TGTGCCAGCAGTTTATGGGACAGGGGGCAAGAGCAGTACTTC.

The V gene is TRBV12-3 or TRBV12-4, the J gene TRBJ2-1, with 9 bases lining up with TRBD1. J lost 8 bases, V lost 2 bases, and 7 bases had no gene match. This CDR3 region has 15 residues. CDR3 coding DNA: TGTGCCAGCAGTTTACCCGGGACAGGGTACCATGAGCAGTTCTTC. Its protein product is CASSLPGTGYHEQFF.

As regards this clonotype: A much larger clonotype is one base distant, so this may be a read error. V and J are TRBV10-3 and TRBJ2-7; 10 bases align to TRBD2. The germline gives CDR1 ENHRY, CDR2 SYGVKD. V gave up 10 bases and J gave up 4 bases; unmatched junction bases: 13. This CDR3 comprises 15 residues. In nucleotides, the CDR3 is TGTGCCACTCGTCCTCGGGGACTAGCGAATTACGAGCAGTACTTC. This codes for CATRPRGLANYEQYF.

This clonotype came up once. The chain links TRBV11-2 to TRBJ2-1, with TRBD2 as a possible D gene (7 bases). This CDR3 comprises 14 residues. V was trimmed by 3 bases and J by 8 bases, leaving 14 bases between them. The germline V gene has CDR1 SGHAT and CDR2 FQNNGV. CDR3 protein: CASSFSQGRDEQFF. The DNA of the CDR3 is TGTGCCAGCAGCTTTAGTCAGGGGAGGGATGAGCAGTTCTTC.

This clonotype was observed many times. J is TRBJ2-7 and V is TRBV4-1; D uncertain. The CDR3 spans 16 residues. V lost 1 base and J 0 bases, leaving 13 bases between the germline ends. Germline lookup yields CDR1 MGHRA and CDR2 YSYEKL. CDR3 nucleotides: TGCGCCAGCAGCCAAGTTCCTACGGGTTCCTCCTACGAGCAGTACTTC. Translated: CASSQVPTGSSYEQYF.

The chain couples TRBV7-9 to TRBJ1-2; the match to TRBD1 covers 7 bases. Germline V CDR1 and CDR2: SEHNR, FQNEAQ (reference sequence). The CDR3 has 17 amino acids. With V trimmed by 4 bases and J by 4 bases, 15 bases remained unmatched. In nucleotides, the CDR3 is TGTGCCAGCAGCTCGAGACAGGGTCCACGGCAAATCTATGGCTACACCTTC. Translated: CASSSRQGPRQIYGYTF.

Here the CDR3 reads CASSLTSGRAVEQFF. CDR3 sequence (DNA): TGTGCCAGCAGTTTGACTAGCGGGAGGGCGGTTGAGCAGTTCTTC. The chain carries TRBV12-3 or TRBV12-4 and TRBJ2-1; the match to TRBD2 covers 14 bases. There are 15 residues in the CDR3. Germline trimming cut 3 bases from V and 9 bases from J; bases unmatched to any gene: 4.

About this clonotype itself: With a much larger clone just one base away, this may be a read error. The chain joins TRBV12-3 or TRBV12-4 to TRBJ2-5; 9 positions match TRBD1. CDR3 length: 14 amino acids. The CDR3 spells CTSSRGQGVETQYF. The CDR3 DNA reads TGTACCAGCAGCCGGGGACAGGGAGTCGAGACCCAGTACTTC.

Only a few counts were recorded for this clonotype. The CDR3 DNA reads as TGCGCCAGCAGCCCGGAGGGACAGGCGAGATATGGCTACACCTTC. Protein sequence: CASSPEGQARYGYTF. This sequence joins TRBV4-1 and TRBJ1-2; TRBD1 matches at 8 bases. The CDR3 extends over 15 amino acids. Germline V CDR1 and CDR2: MGHRA, YSYEKL. Trimming cost V 4 bases and J 5 bases; bases outside gene matches: 9.

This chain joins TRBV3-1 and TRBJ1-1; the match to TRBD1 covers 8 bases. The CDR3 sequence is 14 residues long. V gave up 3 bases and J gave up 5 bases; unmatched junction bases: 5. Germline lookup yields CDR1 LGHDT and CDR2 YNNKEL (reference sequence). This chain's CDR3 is CASSQITGGTEAFF. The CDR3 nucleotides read TGTGCCAGCAGCCAGATAACAGGGGGAACTGAAGCTTTCTTT.

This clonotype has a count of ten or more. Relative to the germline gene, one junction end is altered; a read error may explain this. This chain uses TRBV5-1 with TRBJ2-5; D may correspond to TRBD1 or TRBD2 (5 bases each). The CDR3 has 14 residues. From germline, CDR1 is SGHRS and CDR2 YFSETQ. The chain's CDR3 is CASSLGDLQETQYF. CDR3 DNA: TGTGCCAGCAGCTTAGGGGACCTACAAGAGACCCAGTACTTC.

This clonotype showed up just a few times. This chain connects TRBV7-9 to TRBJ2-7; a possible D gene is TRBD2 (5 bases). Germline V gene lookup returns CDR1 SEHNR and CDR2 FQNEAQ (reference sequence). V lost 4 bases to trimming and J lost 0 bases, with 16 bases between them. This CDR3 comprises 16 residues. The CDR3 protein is CASSSNQVGSSYEQYF. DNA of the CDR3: TGTGCCAGCAGCTCAAATCAGGTGGGGAGCTCCTACGAGCAGTACTTC.

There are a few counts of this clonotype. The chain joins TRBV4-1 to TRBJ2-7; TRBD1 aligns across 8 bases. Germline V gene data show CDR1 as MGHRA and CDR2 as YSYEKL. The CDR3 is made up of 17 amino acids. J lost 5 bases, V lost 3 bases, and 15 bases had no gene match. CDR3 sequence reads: CASSQWTGKNVANEQYF. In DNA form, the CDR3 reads TGCGCCAGCAGCCAGTGGACAGGGAAGAACGTAGCTAACGAGCAGTACTTC.

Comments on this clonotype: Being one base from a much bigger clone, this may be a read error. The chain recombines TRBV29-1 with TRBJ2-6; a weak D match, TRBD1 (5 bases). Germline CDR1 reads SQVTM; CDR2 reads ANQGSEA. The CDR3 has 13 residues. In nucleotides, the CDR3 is TGCAGCGTTGAGTACTCTGGGGCCAACGTCCGGACTTTC. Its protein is CSVEYSGANVRTF.

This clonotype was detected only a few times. CDR3 sequence (DNA): TGCAGCGTTGAGCGGGGGGACACTGAAGCTTTCTTT. This codes for CSVERGDTEAFF. The chain combines TRBV29-1 with TRBJ1-1; TRBD1 is a possible D gene (5 bases). This CDR3 has 12 residues. Germline V lookup: CDR1 SQVTM, CDR2 ANQGSEA. Trimming left V 3 bases short and J 3 bases short, with 8 bases between.

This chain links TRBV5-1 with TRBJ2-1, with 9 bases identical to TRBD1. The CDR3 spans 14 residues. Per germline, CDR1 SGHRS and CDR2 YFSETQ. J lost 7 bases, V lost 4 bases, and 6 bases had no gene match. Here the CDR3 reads CASSPGQGMNEQFF. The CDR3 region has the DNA TGCGCCAGCAGCCCGGGACAGGGTATGAATGAGCAGTTCTTC. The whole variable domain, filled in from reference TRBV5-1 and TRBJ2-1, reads KAGVTQTPRYLIKTRGQQVTLSCSPISGHRSVSWYQQTPGQGLQFLFEYFSETQRNKGNFPGRFSGRQFSNSRSEMNVSTLELGDSALYLCASSPGQGMNEQFFGPGTRLTVL.

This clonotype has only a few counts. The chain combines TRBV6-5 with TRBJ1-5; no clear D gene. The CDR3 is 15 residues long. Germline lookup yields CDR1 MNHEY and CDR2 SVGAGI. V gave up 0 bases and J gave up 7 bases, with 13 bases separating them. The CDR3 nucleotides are TGTGCCAGCAGTTACTCGTTTCAGGAGCGGCAGCCCCAGCATTTT. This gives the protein CASSYSFQERQPQHF.

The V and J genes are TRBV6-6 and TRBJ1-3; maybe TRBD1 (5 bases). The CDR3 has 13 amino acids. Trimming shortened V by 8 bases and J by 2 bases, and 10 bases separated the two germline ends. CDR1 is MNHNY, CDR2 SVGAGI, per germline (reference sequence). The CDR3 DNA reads TGTGCCAGCGCCGAGGGGACTGGAAACACCATATATTTT. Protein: CASAEGTGNTIYF.

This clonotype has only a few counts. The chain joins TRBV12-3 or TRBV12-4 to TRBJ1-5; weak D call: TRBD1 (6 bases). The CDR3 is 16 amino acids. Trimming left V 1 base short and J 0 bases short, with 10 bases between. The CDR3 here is CASSLGGHSSNQPQHF. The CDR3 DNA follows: TGTGCCAGCAGTTTAGGGGGACATTCTAGCAATCAGCCCCAGCATTTT.

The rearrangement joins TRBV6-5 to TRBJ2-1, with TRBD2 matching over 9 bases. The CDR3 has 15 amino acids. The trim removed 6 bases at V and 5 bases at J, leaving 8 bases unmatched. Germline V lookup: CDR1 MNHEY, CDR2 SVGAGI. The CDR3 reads CASRISGGNHNEQFF. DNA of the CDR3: TGTGCCAGCAGAATAAGCGGGGGGAACCACAATGAGCAGTTCTTC.

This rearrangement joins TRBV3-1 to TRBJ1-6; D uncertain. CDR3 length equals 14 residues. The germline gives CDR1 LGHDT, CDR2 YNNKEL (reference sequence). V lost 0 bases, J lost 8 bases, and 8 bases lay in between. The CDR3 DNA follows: TGTGCCAGCAGCCAAGATTATAGGGATTCACCCCTCCACTTT. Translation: CASSQDYRDSPLHF.

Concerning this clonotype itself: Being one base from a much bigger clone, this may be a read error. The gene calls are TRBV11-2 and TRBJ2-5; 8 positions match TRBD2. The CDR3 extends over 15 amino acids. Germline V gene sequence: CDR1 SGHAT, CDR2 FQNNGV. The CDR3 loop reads CAGSFFTGGSETQYF. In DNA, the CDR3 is TGTGCCGGCAGCTTTTTTACGGGAGGGTCGGAGACCCAGTACTTC.

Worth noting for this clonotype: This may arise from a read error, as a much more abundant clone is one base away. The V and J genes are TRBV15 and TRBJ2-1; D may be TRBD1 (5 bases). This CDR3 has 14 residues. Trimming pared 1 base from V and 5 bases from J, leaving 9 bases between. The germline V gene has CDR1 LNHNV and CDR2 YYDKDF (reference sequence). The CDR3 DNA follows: TGTGCCACCAGCAGAGGAAGGGGCGACAATGAGCAGTTCTTC. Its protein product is CATSRGRGDNEQFF.

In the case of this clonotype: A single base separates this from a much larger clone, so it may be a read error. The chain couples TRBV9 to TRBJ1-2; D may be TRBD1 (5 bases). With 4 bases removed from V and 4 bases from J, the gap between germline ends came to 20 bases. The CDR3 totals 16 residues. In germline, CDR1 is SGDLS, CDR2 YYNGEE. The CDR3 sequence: CASSPTGGVMVYGYTF. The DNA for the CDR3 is TGTGCCAGCAGCCCTACGGGAGGGGTTATGGTCTATGGCTACACCTTC.

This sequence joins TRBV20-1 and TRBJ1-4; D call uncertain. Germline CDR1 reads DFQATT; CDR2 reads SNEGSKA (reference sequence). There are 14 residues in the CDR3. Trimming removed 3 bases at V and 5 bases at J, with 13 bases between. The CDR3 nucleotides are TGCAGTGCTAGTCGAGACTGGGAAAATGAAAAACTGTTTTTT. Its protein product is CSASRDWENEKLFF.

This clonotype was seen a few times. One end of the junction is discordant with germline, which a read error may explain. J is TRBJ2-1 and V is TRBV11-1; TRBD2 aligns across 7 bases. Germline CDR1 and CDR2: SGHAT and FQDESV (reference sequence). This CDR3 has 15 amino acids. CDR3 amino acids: CASSPGRERGLAGVF. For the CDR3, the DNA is TGTGCCAGCAGCCCCGGCAGGGAGCGGGGCCTAGCTGGGGTCTTC.

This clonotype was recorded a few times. DNA for the CDR3: TGTGCCAGCAGCTTACAAGCGGGGGGACTAGCGGACACCGGGGAGCTGTTTTTT. This gives the protein CASSLQAGGLADTGELFF. V and J are TRBV7-2 and TRBJ2-2; 11 bases align to TRBD2. The junction had 8 bases not matched to a gene; V was cut back by 2 bases and J by 3 bases. This CDR3 has 18 residues. The germline CDR1 and CDR2 sequences are SGHTA and FQGNSA.

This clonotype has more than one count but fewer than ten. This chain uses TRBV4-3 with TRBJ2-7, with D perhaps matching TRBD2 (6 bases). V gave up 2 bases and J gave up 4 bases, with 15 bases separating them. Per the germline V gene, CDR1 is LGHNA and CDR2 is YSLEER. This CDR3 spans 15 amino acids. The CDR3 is CASSQLYGSSYEQYF. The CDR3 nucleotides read TGCGCCAGCAGCCAATTGTACGGGAGTTCTTACGAGCAGTACTTC.

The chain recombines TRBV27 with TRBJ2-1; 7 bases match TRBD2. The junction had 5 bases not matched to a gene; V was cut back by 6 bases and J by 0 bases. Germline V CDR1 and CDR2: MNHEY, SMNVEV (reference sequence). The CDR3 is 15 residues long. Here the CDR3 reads CASRPRDYSYNEQFF. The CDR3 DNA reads TGTGCCAGCAGACCTCGGGACTACTCCTACAATGAGCAGTTCTTC.